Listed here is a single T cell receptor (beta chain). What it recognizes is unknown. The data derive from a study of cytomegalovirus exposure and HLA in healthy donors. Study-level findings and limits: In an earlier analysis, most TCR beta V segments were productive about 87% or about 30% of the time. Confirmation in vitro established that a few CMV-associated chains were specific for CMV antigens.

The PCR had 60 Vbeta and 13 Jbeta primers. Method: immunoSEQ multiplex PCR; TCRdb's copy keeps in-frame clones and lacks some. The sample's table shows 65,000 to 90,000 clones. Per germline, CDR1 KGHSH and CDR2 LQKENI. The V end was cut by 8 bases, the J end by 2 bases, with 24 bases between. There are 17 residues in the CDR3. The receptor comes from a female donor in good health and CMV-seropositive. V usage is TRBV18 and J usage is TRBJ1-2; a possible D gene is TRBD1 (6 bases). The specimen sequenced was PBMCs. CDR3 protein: CASTVRQGQRRNYGYTF. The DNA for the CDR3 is TGTGCCAGCACAGTCCGGCAGGGACAACGGAGGAACTATGGCTACACCTTC. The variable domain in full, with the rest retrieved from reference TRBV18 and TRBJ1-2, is NAGVMQNPRHLVRRRGQEARLRCSPMKGHSHVYWYRQLPEEGLKFMVYLQKENIIDESGMPKERFSAEFPKEGPSILRIQQVVRGDSAAYFCASTVRQGQRRNYGYTFGSGTRLTVV.